Shown below are 22 T cell receptor beta chains from a single sample sequenced in a study of OX40 agonist ivuxolimab in advanced cancers. Clones were read by immunoSEQ multiplex PCR, and TCRdb kept only the in-frame ones, dropping some. The sample has about 40,000 clones, roughly nine tenths seen once; the top ten hold about 13%. Material: CD4+ or CD8+ T cells sorted from blood, obtained in a trial of the OX40 agonist ivuxolimab. These receptor sequences come from an adult with an advanced solid tumor such as melanoma, head and neck, liver or kidney cancer.

The genes are TRBV6-5 and TRBJ1-3; 11 bases are shared with TRBD1. In germline, CDR1 is MNHEY, CDR2 SVGAGI. This CDR3 is 16 amino acids long. Trimming removed 2 bases from V and 3 bases from J; junction bases left unmatched: 3. CDR3: CASSYGQGALGNTIYF. The CDR3 bases are TGTGCCAGCAGTTACGGACAGGGGGCGCTTGGAAACACCATATATTTT.

The V and J genes are TRBV19 and TRBJ1-1; maybe TRBD1 (6 bases). The V gene lost 6 bases and the J gene lost 0 bases, with 11 bases spanning the gap. This CDR3 has 14 residues. Germline V gene lookup returns CDR1 LNHDA and CDR2 SQIVND (reference sequence). The chain's CDR3 is CASSYRVMNTEAFF. The DNA of the CDR3 is TGTGCCAGTAGCTACAGGGTAATGAACACTGAAGCTTTCTTT.

A few counts support this clone. The V call is TRBV5-1, the J call TRBJ1-2, with D hard to call. V shed 0 bases and J shed 3 bases, with 12 bases lying between them. This CDR3 has 15 amino acids. Germline V gives CDR1 SGHRS, CDR2 YFSETQ. DNA for the CDR3: TGCGCCAGCAGCTTGGCCATGGGCATGGACTATGGCTACACCTTC. Its protein product is CASSLAMGMDYGYTF.

The V gene is TRBV10-2, the J gene TRBJ1-1; D unresolved. V lost 8 bases to trimming and J lost 1 base, with 11 bases between them. The length of the CDR3 is 13 residues. Looked up from germline, CDR1 is WSHSY and CDR2 is SAAADI. The CDR3 loop reads CASCAAGNTEAFF. The DNA of the CDR3 is TGCGCCAGCTGTGCAGCAGGGAACACTGAAGCTTTCTTT.

This clone is labeled as medium-sized. The chain has TRBV7-6 and TRBJ1-2; the match to TRBD1 covers 10 bases. V lost 4 bases, J lost 5 bases, and 4 bases stayed unmatched. This CDR3 contains 14 residues. Germline CDR1 reads SGHVS; CDR2 reads FNYEAQ. The CDR3 here is CASSSGQGIYGYTF. DNA for the CDR3: TGTGCCAGCAGCTCGGGACAGGGGATTTATGGCTACACCTTC.

This chain uses TRBV9 with TRBJ1-5, with D unclear. The CDR3 totals 14 residues. V was clipped by 4 bases and J by 3 bases, with 11 bases between them. Germline V gene lookup returns CDR1 SGDLS and CDR2 YYNGEE. This CDR3 is CASSPAPYNQPQHF. The CDR3 region has the DNA TGTGCCAGCAGCCCCGCGCCCTACAATCAGCCCCAGCATTTT.

The chain couples TRBV7-9 to TRBJ1-4; D gene unclear. CDR1 SEHNR and CDR2 FQNEAQ come from the germline V gene (reference sequence). The CDR3 runs 16 residues. Trimming shortened V by 6 bases and J by 1 base, and 15 bases separated the two germline ends. The CDR3 region is CASRAERWGTNEKLFF. Here the CDR3 DNA reads TGTGCCAGCAGGGCCGAACGATGGGGAACTAATGAAAAACTGTTTTTT.

V and J are TRBV28 and TRBJ2-7, with D perhaps matching TRBD2 (6 bases). Between the trimmed V and J ends, which lost 2 bases and 4 bases, there was a span of 12 bases. This CDR3 region has 14 residues. CDR1 is MDHEN, CDR2 SYDVKM, per germline. CDR3 nucleotide sequence: TGTGCCAGCAGTTTAGTAGGTGGGGGGTACGAGCAGTACTTC. Amino acids: CASSLVGGGYEQYF.

V is TRBV5-4 and J is TRBJ2-1; weak D call: TRBD2 (5 bases). This CDR3 is built from 12 residues. The germline V gene encodes CDR1 SGHNT and CDR2 YYREEE (reference sequence). Trimming left V 5 bases short and J 6 bases short, with 9 bases between. CDR3 DNA: TGTGCCAGCAGTAGAGAGGGCAATGAGCAGTTCTTC. It translates to CASSREGNEQFF. Together with reference TRBV5-4 and TRBJ2-1, the CDR3 gives the full variable domain: ETGVTQSPTHLIKTRGQQVTLRCSSQSGHNTVSWYQQALGQGPQFIFQYYREEENGRGNFPPRFSGLQFPNYSSELNVNALELDDSALYLCASSREGNEQFFGPGTRLTVL.

This clone was observed a single time. J is TRBJ2-5 and V is TRBV9; possible D gene TRBD1, 5 bases. V lost 0 bases and J lost 2, with 11 bases in between. This CDR3 has 15 amino acids. CDR1 is SGDLS and CDR2 is YYNGEE in the germline V gene. Here the CDR3 reads CASSVGQGIQETQYF. The CDR3 nucleotides read TGTGCCAGCAGCGTAGGGCAGGGTATACAAGAGACCCAGTACTTC. Full variable domain (remainder filled in from reference TRBV9 and TRBJ2-5): DSGVTQTPKHLITATGQRVTLRCSPRSGDLSVYWYQQSLDQGLQFLIQYYNGEERAKGNILERFSAQQFPDLHSELNLSSLELGDSALYFCASSVGQGIQETQYFGPGTRLLVL.

This chain connects TRBV14 to TRBJ1-2, with D unresolved. The V gene's germline CDR1 is SGHDN and CDR2 FVKESK. The V end lost 2 bases, the J end lost 8 bases, and 15 bases lay between the germline ends. The CDR3 loop spans 14 amino acids. For the CDR3, the DNA is TGTGCCAGCAGCCAACTGGCAGAACCAGTCGGCTACACCTTC. Translated, it gives CASSQLAEPVGYTF.

The gene calls are TRBV7-9 and TRBJ2-2; D gene unclear. Germline V gene sequence: CDR1 SEHNR, CDR2 FQNEAQ (reference sequence). This CDR3 comprises 15 residues. Trimming shortened V by 4 bases and J by 2 bases, and 11 bases separated the two germline ends. CDR3 nucleotide sequence: TGTGCCAGCAGCTCTTGGACGGTTAACACCGGGGAGCTGTTTTTT. This encodes CASSSWTVNTGELFF.

CDR3 loop: CASSQAKGYEQYF. The CDR3 coding sequence is TGCGCCAGCAGCCAAGCTAAGGGGTACGAGCAGTACTTC. The chain joins TRBV4-1 to TRBJ2-7; D perhaps matches TRBD1 (5 bases). V was trimmed by 1 base and J by 4 bases, leaving 8 bases between them. The CDR3 runs to 13 residues. CDR1 is MGHRA and CDR2 is YSYEKL in the germline V gene.

The rearrangement uses TRBV27 and TRBJ2-7, with a possible D match to TRBD1 (5 bases). Looked up from germline, CDR1 is MNHEY and CDR2 is SMNVEV (reference sequence). The CDR3 is 14 residues long. V dropped 4 bases and J dropped 3 bases, with 13 bases sitting between them. CDR3 sequence: CASSYRTSVYEQYF. The CDR3 DNA reads TGTGCCAGCAGTTATAGGACATCCGTCTACGAGCAGTACTTC.

The chain carries TRBV4-2 and TRBJ1-5; D ambiguous. The CDR3 sequence is 13 residues long. The germline V and J ends were trimmed by 0 bases and 7 bases, with 7 bases remaining between them. CDR1 and CDR2 (germline): LGHNA, YNFKEQ. CDR3 sequence: CASSQDYSQPQHF. For the CDR3, the DNA is TGTGCCAGCAGCCAAGACTATAGCCAGCCCCAGCATTTT.

The V call is TRBV27, the J call TRBJ2-7; D call uncertain. V was clipped by 2 bases and J by 7 bases, with 15 bases between them. Germline V CDR1 and CDR2: MNHEY, SMNVEV (reference sequence). The CDR3 spans 14 residues. CDR3 region: CASSLRPASKEQYF. In DNA, the CDR3 is TGTGCCAGCAGTTTAAGGCCAGCCTCCAAGGAGCAGTACTTC.

CDR3 protein: CASSGDRGKPHEQYF. Written as DNA, the CDR3 is TGTGCCAGCAGCGGTGACAGGGGTAAGCCCCACGAGCAGTACTTC. The genes are TRBV7-3 and TRBJ2-7, with 8 bases matching TRBD1. Germline V CDR1 and CDR2: SGHTA, FQGTGA. The CDR3 has 15 residues. With 5 bases clipped from V and 5 bases from J, the junction kept 11 bases outside the gene matches.

The chain links TRBV5-4 to TRBJ2-7; tentatively, D is TRBD2 (6 bases). CDR3 length: 13 residues. CDR1 and CDR2 (germline): SGHNT, YYREEE (reference sequence). V was trimmed by 3 bases and J by 6 bases, leaving 13 bases between them. This chain's CDR3 is CASSWGGTREQYF. The CDR3 DNA follows: TGTGCCAGCAGCTGGGGCGGGACTCGCGAGCAGTACTTC.

The chain is built from TRBV9 and TRBJ2-1, with D possibly matching TRBD1 (5 bases). This CDR3 spans 15 amino acids. Germline V lookup: CDR1 SGDLS, CDR2 YYNGEE. V lost 0 bases, J lost 2 bases, and 9 bases lay in between. CDR3 residues: CASSVVGVAYNEQFF. CDR3 nucleotide sequence: TGTGCCAGCAGCGTAGTAGGGGTGGCCTACAATGAGCAGTTCTTC.

The chain carries TRBV7-9 and TRBJ1-1; 8 nucleotides agree with TRBD1. The trim removed 2 bases at V and 4 bases at J, leaving 6 bases unmatched. The germline CDR1 and CDR2 sequences are SEHNR and FQNEAQ (reference sequence). The CDR3 is 15 residues long. CDR3 loop: CASSLITGGSTEAFF. CDR3 nucleotide sequence: TGTGCCAGCAGCTTAATAACAGGGGGTAGCACTGAAGCTTTCTTT.

The chain is built from TRBV4-2 and TRBJ1-5; D not certain. The CDR3 totals 14 residues. The germline V gene has CDR1 LGHNA and CDR2 YNFKEQ. Deletions cut 5 bases from V and 7 bases from J, with 15 bases between. In nucleotides, the CDR3 is TGTGCCAGCAGCACGGTCGAGGGAGACCAGCCCCAGCATTTT. Residues: CASSTVEGDQPQHF.

This chain uses TRBV6-4 with TRBJ1-5; TRBD1 is a possible D gene (5 bases). In germline, CDR1 is MRHNA, CDR2 SNTAGT. The ends were cut back, 6 bases at V and 6 bases at J, with 15 bases in the middle. The CDR3 sequence is 14 residues long. CDR3 amino acids: CASSRDAGSQPQHF. CDR3 sequence (DNA): TGTGCCAGCAGCAGGGACGCCGGGAGTCAGCCCCAGCATTTT.